This record looks at one T cell receptor beta chain sequence and its context. The data derive from a study of blood T cell repertoires in COVID-19. The wider study: Both acute and convalescent COVID-19 samples were obtained from the United States, Italy and Spain.

V shed 4 bases and J 5 bases; nucleotides not matched to a gene: 8. Germline V lookup: CDR1 SGHKS, CDR2 YYEKEE (reference sequence). The CDR3 covers 14 residues. Repertoires were generated with immunoSEQ multiplex PCR, while TCRdb's copy carries only in-frame clones and drops some. Here the sample spans 15,000 to 16,000 clones, 75% to 90% being singletons. This TCR was recovered from a man between 65 and 79 years old in a cohort sampled during active COVID-19. J is TRBJ1-1 and V is TRBV5-5; 7 nucleotides align to TRBD1. Sequenced: peripheral blood. CDR3 in amino acids: CASSPGTVGTEAFF. For the CDR3, the DNA is TGTGCCAGCAGCCCTGGGACAGTGGGTACTGAAGCTTTCTTT.